Below are 10 T cell receptor beta chains sequenced from a single sample in a study of cytomegalovirus exposure and HLA in healthy donors. Use of 60 Vbeta and 13 Jbeta primers characterized the PCR. Sequencing used immunoSEQ multiplex PCR; TCRdb keeps in-frame clones, though not all of them. This listing includes more than 95,000 clones. The sequenced sample consisted of PBMCs. Source of these receptors: a man aged 25-45 years in good health and CMV-seronegative.

The CDR3: CASTSRDNSYEQYF. The CDR3 nucleotides are TGTGCCAGCACCTCTCGGGACAACTCCTACGAGCAGTACTTC. The chain has TRBV7-8 and TRBJ2-7; possibly TRBD1 for D (6 bases). The CDR3 extends over 14 amino acids. V dropped 7 bases and J dropped 0 bases, with 13 bases sitting between them. The germline gives CDR1 SGHVS, CDR2 FQNEAQ.

The rearrangement joins TRBV19 to TRBJ1-1, with TRBD1 as a possible D gene (6 bases). The CDR3 has 14 residues. The ends were cut back, 3 bases at V and 11 bases at J, with 19 bases in the middle. Per the germline V gene, CDR1 is LNHDA and CDR2 is SQIVND (reference sequence). CDR3 coding DNA: TGTGCCAGTAGTATTTCGGCAGGGGCCCTCCGGGCTTTCTTT. Translating gives CASSISAGALRAFF.

The chain joins TRBV4-3 to TRBJ2-7, with 7 positions matching TRBD2. CDR1 is LGHNA, CDR2 YSLEER, per germline. The V gene end was trimmed by 0 bases and the J gene end by 5 bases; junction bases not matched to a gene: 10. This CDR3 spans 16 amino acids. Written as DNA, the CDR3 is TGCGCCAGCAGCCAAGATACGATGCGGAGCGGGGACGAGCAGTACTTC. Amino acid sequence: CASSQDTMRSGDEQYF.

The rearrangement joins TRBV7-2 to TRBJ1-1, with 9 bases fitting TRBD1. Germline V gene sequence: CDR1 SGHTA, CDR2 FQGNSA. This CDR3 has 14 amino acids. V dropped 5 bases and J dropped 5; count of bases not matched to a gene: 6. The CDR3 reads CASSPRTGETEAFF. DNA of the CDR3: TGTGCCAGCAGCCCGCGGACAGGGGAAACTGAAGCTTTCTTT. Filled out from reference TRBV7-2 and TRBJ1-1, the complete variable domain reads GAGVSQSPSNKVTEKGKDVELRCDPISGHTALYWYRQSLGQGLEFLIYFQGNSAPDKSGLPSDRFSAERTGGSVSTLTIQRTQQEDSAVYLCASSPRTGETEAFFGQGTRLTVV.

V gene TRBV19 combines with J gene TRBJ1-5, with D unclear. Trimming removed 0 bases from V and 5 bases from J, with 11 bases in between. This CDR3 has 15 residues. Germline loops: CDR1 LNHDA, CDR2 SQIVND (reference sequence). The CDR3: CASSIELSVYQPQHF. In nucleotides, the CDR3 is TGTGCCAGTAGTATAGAGCTCTCGGTTTATCAGCCCCAGCATTTT.

The CDR3 nucleotides are TGTGCCTATAGCCCCCAGCGGGAGCCAACAGATACGCAGTATTTT. Translation gives CAYSPQREPTDTQYF. This chain joins TRBV7-9 and TRBJ2-3, with TRBD2 identical over 8 bases. The CDR3 contains 15 residues. CDR1 is SEHNR and CDR2 is FQNEAQ in the germline V gene (reference sequence). Trimming at V came to 11 bases and at J to 3 bases, leaving 13 bases not matched to a gene. The full variable domain, completed using reference TRBV7-9 and TRBJ2-3, is DTGVSQNPRHKITKRGQNVTFRCDPISEHNRLYWYRQTLGQGPEFLTYFQNEAQLEKSRLLSDRFSAERPKGSFSTLEIQRTEQGDSAMYLCAYSPQREPTDTQYFGPGTRLTVL.

This chain connects TRBV19 to TRBJ1-5; 7 nucleotides match TRBD1. Germline values: CDR1 LNHDA, CDR2 SQIVND (reference sequence). CDR3 length: 14 residues. The trim removed 3 bases at V and 7 bases at J, leaving 6 bases unmatched. The CDR3 DNA follows: TGTGCCAGTAGTATGGAGGGGGCACGGCAGCCCCAGCATTTT. It is translated as CASSMEGARQPQHF. The variable domain in full, completed from reference TRBV19 and TRBJ1-5, reads DGGITQSPKYLFRKEGQNVTLSCEQNLNHDAMYWYRQDPGQGLRLIYYSQIVNDFQKGDIAEGYSVSREKKESFPLTVTSAQKNPTAFYLCASSMEGARQPQHFGDGTRLSIL.

The J gene is TRBJ2-3, the V gene TRBV7-8; D is possibly TRBD2 (5 bases). Germline assignment: CDR1 SGHVS and CDR2 FQNEAQ. The CDR3 length is 17 residues. Trimming stripped 9 bases from V and 0 bases from J, with 22 bases between. As DNA, the CDR3 is TGTGCCAGTCTACCAGGTGTGGGAGATCCTAGCACAGATACGCAGTATTTT. Amino acids: CASLPGVGDPSTDTQYF.

The chain links TRBV25-1 to TRBJ1-2; tentative D call: TRBD1 (6 bases). The V gene's germline CDR1 is MGHDK and CDR2 SYGVNS. The CDR3 runs to 14 residues. Trimming left V 2 bases short and J 6 bases short, with 13 bases between. The CDR3 reads CASSESAQGNGYTF. The CDR3, as DNA: TGTGCCAGCAGTGAAAGTGCACAGGGAAATGGCTACACCTTC.

The rearrangement joins TRBV5-1 to TRBJ2-6, with a possible D match to TRBD1 (5 bases). This CDR3 spans 14 amino acids. Germline V CDR1 and CDR2: SGHRS, YFSETQ. V lost 4 bases, J lost 7 bases, and 12 bases lay in between. The CDR3 sequence: CASSSGRTANVLTF. CDR3 nucleotides: TGCGCCAGCAGCAGTGGGCGGACAGCCAACGTCCTGACTTTC. The entire variable domain, with the rest obtained from reference TRBV5-1 and TRBJ2-6, is as follows: KAGVTQTPRYLIKTRGQQVTLSCSPISGHRSVSWYQQTPGQGLQFLFEYFSETQRNKGNFPGRFSGRQFSNSRSEMNVSTLELGDSALYLCASSSGRTANVLTFGAGSRLTVL.